This T cell receptor (beta chain) emerged from a study of blood T cells in healthy people across ages. Study-level findings and limits: Percentage of naive T cells showed a strong correlation with TCR beta diversity.

The authors extracted at least 5 micrograms of total RNA per sample. A J-beta primer mix and a sample-barcoded 5' primer were used in a second PCR of roughly 6 to 12 cycles. TCRdb reprocessed the 5' RACE reads with MiXCR, giving one entry per CDR3 protein. The sample lists roughly 2 million distinct CDR3 sequences; approximately 50% were seen once. With regard to this clonotype: What it recognizes is unknown.

Specimen: blood. The source is a woman aged 35 to 49 in good health.

The CDR3 loop reads CASTDNRQTVLNEQYF. For the CDR3, the DNA is TGTGCCAGCACCGACAACCGACAGACAGTCCTGAACGAGCAGTACTTC. The rearrangement joins TRBV6-2 or TRBV6-3 to TRBJ2-7; weak D call: TRBD1 (5 bases). The CDR3 has 16 residues. Germline values: CDR1 MNHEY, CDR2 SVGEGT. Trimming took 7 bases from V and 5 from J, leaving 24 bases between them.